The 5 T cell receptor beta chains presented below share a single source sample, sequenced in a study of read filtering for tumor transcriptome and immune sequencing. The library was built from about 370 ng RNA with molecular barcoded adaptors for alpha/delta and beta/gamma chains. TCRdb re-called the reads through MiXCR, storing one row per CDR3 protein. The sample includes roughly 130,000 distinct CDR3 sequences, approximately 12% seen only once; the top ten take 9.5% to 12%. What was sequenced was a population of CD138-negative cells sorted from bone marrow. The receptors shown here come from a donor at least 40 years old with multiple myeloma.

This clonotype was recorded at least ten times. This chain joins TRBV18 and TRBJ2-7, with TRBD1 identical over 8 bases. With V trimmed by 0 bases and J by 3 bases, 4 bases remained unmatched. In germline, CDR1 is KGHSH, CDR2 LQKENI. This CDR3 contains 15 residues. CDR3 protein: CASSPPAGQDYEQYF. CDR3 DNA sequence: TGTGCCAGCTCACCACCGGCGGGACAGGACTACGAGCAGTACTTC.

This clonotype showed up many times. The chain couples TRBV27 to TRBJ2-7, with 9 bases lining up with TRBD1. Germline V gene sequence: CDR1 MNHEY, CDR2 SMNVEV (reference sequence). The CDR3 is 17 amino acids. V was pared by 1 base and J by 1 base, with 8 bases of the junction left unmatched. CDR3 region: CASSLFSLGQGSYEQYF. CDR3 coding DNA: TGTGCCAGCAGTTTATTCTCCCTCGGACAGGGGTCCTACGAGCAGTACTTC.

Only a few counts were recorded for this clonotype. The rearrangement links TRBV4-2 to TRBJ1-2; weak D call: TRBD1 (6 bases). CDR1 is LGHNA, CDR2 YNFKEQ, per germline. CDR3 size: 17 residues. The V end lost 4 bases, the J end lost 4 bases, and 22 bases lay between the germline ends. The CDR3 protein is CASSRRGGGGRAYGYTF. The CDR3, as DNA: TGTGCCAGCAGCCGCCGGGGGGGCGGGGGCAGGGCCTATGGCTACACCTTC.

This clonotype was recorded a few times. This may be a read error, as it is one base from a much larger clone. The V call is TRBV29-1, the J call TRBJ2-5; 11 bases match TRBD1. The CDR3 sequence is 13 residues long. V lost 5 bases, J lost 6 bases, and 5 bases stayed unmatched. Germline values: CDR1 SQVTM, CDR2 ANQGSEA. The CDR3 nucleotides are TGCAGCGTTACCGGGACAGGGGGACAGACCCAGTACTTC. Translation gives CSVTGTGGQTQYF.

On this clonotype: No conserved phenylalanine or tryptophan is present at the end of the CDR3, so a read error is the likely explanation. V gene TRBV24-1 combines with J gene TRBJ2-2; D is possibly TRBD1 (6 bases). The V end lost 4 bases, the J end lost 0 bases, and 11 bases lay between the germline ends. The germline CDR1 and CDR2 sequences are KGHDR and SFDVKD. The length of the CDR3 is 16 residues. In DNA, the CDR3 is TGTGCCACCAGTGACGCGACAGGTTCGAACACCGGGGAGCTGTTTTCT. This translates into CATSDATGSNTGELFS.